One sample yielded the 22 T cell receptor beta chains listed below, sequenced in a study of CD8+ T cells in alopecia areata. Extracted from the samples, RNA was reverse transcribed into cDNA to serve as the sequencing template. Using immunoSEQ multiplex PCR, the repertoire was profiled, and TCRdb retains in-frame clones only, with some absent. The sample carries approximately 180,000 clones, about 54% recorded once. This sample's treatment: oral pan-JAK inhibitor, 5-10 mg twice daily. The sequencing here drew on CD4+ T cells sorted from blood, taken at week 56, from a patient treated with tofacitinib. Receptors were obtained from a human donor with alopecia areata.

The chain employs TRBV16 and TRBJ2-7; D unresolved. The CDR3 totals 12 residues. The V end was cut by 2 bases, the J end by 2 bases, with 4 bases between. CDR1 and CDR2 from the germline V gene are KGHSY and FQNENV. The CDR3 loop reads CASSQGAYEQYF. The CDR3 DNA sequence: TGTGCCAGCAGCCAAGGGGCCTACGAGCAGTACTTC.

The V gene is TRBV10-3, the J gene TRBJ1-1, with 12 bases that match TRBD1. Looked up from germline, CDR1 is ENHRY and CDR2 is SYGVKD. With V trimmed by 6 bases and J by 4 bases, 3 bases remained unmatched. There are 14 residues in the CDR3. Written as DNA, the CDR3 is TGTGCCATCAGCGGGGGACAGGGGGCCACTGAAGCTTTCTTT. It codes for CAISGGQGATEAFF.

The chain couples TRBV27 to TRBJ2-7, with TRBD2 matching 8 bases. CDR3 size: 14 residues. Trimming cost V 6 bases and J 1 base; bases outside gene matches: 5. Germline CDR1 reads MNHEY; CDR2 reads SMNVEV (reference sequence). The CDR3 here is CASSISGGSYEQYF. The CDR3 DNA reads TGTGCCAGCAGCATAAGCGGGGGATCCTACGAGCAGTACTTC.

This chain uses TRBV5-1 with TRBJ1-1; TRBD1 might be the D (5 bases). Trimming stripped 5 bases from V and 5 bases from J, with 16 bases between. The germline V gene has CDR1 SGHRS and CDR2 YFSETQ. CDR3 length equals 14 residues. The DNA for the CDR3 is TGCGCCAGCAGTCCCCGGGACCCGGGAACTGAAGCTTTCTTT. It yields the protein CASSPRDPGTEAFF.

This clone has a handful of counts. The J gene is TRBJ2-1, the V gene TRBV7-2; D unresolved. The germline V gene has CDR1 SGHTA and CDR2 FQGNSA. The V gene lost 5 bases and the J gene lost 5 bases, with 10 bases spanning the gap. CDR3 size: 13 residues. CDR3 bases: TGTGCCAGCAGCCTACCGACCAACAATGAGCAGTTCTTC. Translation gives CASSLPTNNEQFF.

The chain employs TRBV29-1 and TRBJ2-3, with 8 nucleotides matching TRBD2. Per the germline V gene, CDR1 is SQVTM and CDR2 is ANQGSEA. After removal of 7 bases from V and 1 base from J, the junction contained 4 bases not matched to a gene. CDR3 length equals 13 residues. CDR3 coding DNA: TGCAGCGCTAATAGCGGGGGCACAGATACGCAGTATTTT. Amino acid sequence: CSANSGGTDTQYF.

The V gene is TRBV11-1, the J gene TRBJ1-2, with 8 bases fitting TRBD1. Looked up from germline, CDR1 is SGHAT and CDR2 is FQDESV (reference sequence). Germline trimming cut 3 bases from V and 7 bases from J; bases unmatched to any gene: 13. The CDR3 loop spans 16 amino acids. The CDR3 DNA is TGTGCCAGCAGCTTCAAAGCGGGACAGGCGAATCGTGGCTACACCTTC. Its translation is CASSFKAGQANRGYTF. Full variable domain (missing parts from reference TRBV11-1 and TRBJ1-2): EAEVAQSPRYKITEKSQAVAFWCDPISGHATLYWYRQILGQGPELLVQFQDESVVDDSQLPKDRFSAERLKGVDSTLKIQPAELGDSAMYLCASSFKAGQANRGYTFGSGTRLTVV.

V gene TRBV4-1 combines with J gene TRBJ1-1, with D unresolved. The length of the CDR3 is 15 residues. V was shortened by 0 bases and J by 1 base, with 9 bases between the two germline ends. Germline CDR1 and CDR2: MGHRA and YSYEKL. The CDR3 DNA reads TGCGCCAGCAGCCAAGATCGGGCCGCGAACACTGAAGCTTTCTTT. Translated: CASSQDRAANTEAFF.

This clone was seen more than once but under ten times. The V gene is TRBV19, the J gene TRBJ1-6; D gene ambiguous. V dropped 1 base and J dropped 10 bases, with 11 bases sitting between them. Germline assignment: CDR1 LNHDA and CDR2 SQIVND (reference sequence). The CDR3 is 14 residues long. CDR3 nucleotides: TGTGCCAGTAGTATAGTTGATTCGGGGTCACCCCTCCACTTT. It codes for CASSIVDSGSPLHF.

The gene calls are TRBV30 and TRBJ1-1, with a weak D call TRBD1 (6 bases). Between the trimmed V and J ends, which lost 3 bases and 0 bases, there was a span of 14 bases. CDR1 is GTSNPN, CDR2 SVGIG, per germline (reference sequence). CDR3 length equals 15 residues. Here the CDR3 DNA reads TGTGCCTGGAGAGCCGGGACATACATGAACACTGAAGCTTTCTTT. It codes for CAWRAGTYMNTEAFF. Complete variable domain (other parts from reference TRBV30 and TRBJ1-1): SQTIHQWPATLVQPVGSPLSLECTVEGTSNPNLYWYRQAAGRGLQLLFYSVGIGQISSEVPQNLSASRPQDRQFILSSKKLLLSDSGFYLCAWRAGTYMNTEAFFGQGTRLTVV.

The CDR3, as DNA: TGTGCCAGCAGTCGAGTCTTCGGTTCGCCTAACTATGGCTACACCTTC. Protein product: CASSRVFGSPNYGYTF. V is TRBV7-2 and J is TRBJ1-2; D call uncertain. The CDR3 spans 16 residues. The V end lost 6 bases, the J end lost 0 bases, and 17 bases lay between the germline ends. Germline V CDR1 and CDR2: SGHTA, FQGNSA.

This clone was picked up a small number of times. The chain is built from TRBV7-9 and TRBJ2-2; D ambiguous. V was shortened by 7 bases and J by 0 bases, with 9 bases between the two germline ends. Germline lookup yields CDR1 SEHNR and CDR2 FQNEAQ (reference sequence). The CDR3 runs 14 residues. The CDR3 DNA reads as TGTGCCAGCACCAGGACCTCGAACACCGGGGAGCTGTTTTTT. It specifies CASTRTSNTGELFF.

V is TRBV29-1 and J is TRBJ1-1, with 7 bases that match TRBD1. Germline CDR1 SQVTM, CDR2 ANQGSEA. Trimming at V came to 8 bases and at J to 6 bases, leaving 12 bases not matched to a gene. The CDR3 runs to 13 residues. The CDR3: CSSRARGDPEAFF. CDR3 DNA: TGCAGCTCGAGGGCCAGGGGGGATCCTGAAGCTTTCTTT.

The chain employs TRBV4-2 and TRBJ1-5; 10 bases align to TRBD1. Trimming at V came to 0 bases and at J to 4 bases, leaving 3 bases not matched to a gene. This CDR3 has 16 residues. Germline V gene data show CDR1 as LGHNA and CDR2 as YNFKEQ. Here the CDR3 reads CASSQEPGQGNQPQHF. CDR3 nucleotides: TGTGCCAGCAGCCAAGAGCCGGGACAGGGGAATCAGCCCCAGCATTTT.

This clone was observed a handful of times. V is TRBV10-3 and J is TRBJ2-1; the match to TRBD2 covers 13 bases. The V gene's germline CDR1 is ENHRY and CDR2 SYGVKD. The CDR3 is 15 amino acids. V trimming: 0 bases; J trimming: 7 bases; junction bases outside the gene matches: 0. The CDR3 sequence is CAISESLAGGNEQFF. CDR3 bases: TGTGCCATCAGTGAGTCACTAGCGGGGGGGAATGAGCAGTTCTTC.

This clone is a singleton in its sample. V and J are TRBV5-1 and TRBJ2-5; 7 positions match TRBD1. V was clipped by 4 bases and J by 0 bases; unmatched bases: 3. CDR1 is SGHRS, CDR2 YFSETQ, per germline. The CDR3 runs to 14 residues. As DNA, the CDR3 is TGCGCCAGCAGCGTCGGGACAGACCAAGAGACCCAGTACTTC. This encodes CASSVGTDQETQYF.

The V call is TRBV6-6, the J call TRBJ2-7; D tentatively reads TRBD1 or TRBD2 (5 bases each). Trimming removed 2 bases at V and 5 bases at J, with 16 bases between. CDR3 length: 15 amino acids. The germline V gene encodes CDR1 MNHNY and CDR2 SVGAGI (reference sequence). The CDR3 DNA reads as TGTGCCAGCAGTTACCCACCCCGGGGCCTGCACGAGCAGTACTTC. Translating gives CASSYPPRGLHEQYF.

The chain couples TRBV4-1 to TRBJ2-5, with TRBD2 matching over 9 bases. CDR3 size: 17 residues. V lost 2 bases and J lost 2; bases outside the gene matches: 9. Germline V lookup: CDR1 MGHRA, CDR2 YSYEKL. This chain's CDR3 is CASSQSSIAGVQETQYF. The CDR3, as DNA: TGCGCCAGCAGCCAAAGTTCCATAGCGGGGGTACAAGAGACCCAGTACTTC.

This clone occurred once. The chain is built from TRBV14 and TRBJ1-2; D is perhaps TRBD1 (5 bases). Germline V gives CDR1 SGHDN, CDR2 FVKESK. This CDR3 is 14 amino acids long. V was pared by 5 bases and J by 9 bases, with 19 bases between. The CDR3 sequence: CASSVPGPTPSYTF. The CDR3 DNA follows: TGTGCCAGCAGCGTTCCGGGACCGACTCCTAGCTACACCTTC.

The chain links TRBV7-8 to TRBJ2-7; D possibly matches TRBD1 or TRBD2 (5 bases each). The germline gives CDR1 SGHVS, CDR2 FQNEAQ. There are 16 residues in the CDR3. Trimming pared 1 base from V and 2 bases from J, leaving 15 bases between. The CDR3 DNA is TGTGCCAGCAGCTTAGTAGTCTGGGACGGAACCTACGAGCAGTACTTC. Translating gives CASSLVVWDGTYEQYF.

The V and J genes are TRBV7-2 and TRBJ1-5; possibly TRBD1 for D (6 bases). Trimming removed 5 bases at V and 6 bases at J, with 20 bases between. The CDR3 consists of 16 residues. Looked up from germline, CDR1 is SGHTA and CDR2 is FQGNSA. CDR3 protein: CASSLLDSGGGQPQHF. CDR3 DNA: TGTGCCAGCAGCCTACTTGACTCGGGAGGGGGTCAGCCCCAGCATTTT. Supplemented by reference TRBV7-2 and TRBJ1-5, the full variable domain reads GAGVSQSPSNKVTEKGKDVELRCDPISGHTALYWYRQSLGQGLEFLIYFQGNSAPDKSGLPSDRFSAERTGGSVSTLTIQRTQQEDSAVYLCASSLLDSGGGQPQHFGDGTRLSIL.

The chain joins TRBV7-9 to TRBJ2-1; D ambiguous. Germline-derived CDR1 and CDR2 are SEHNR and FQNEAQ (reference sequence). The CDR3 is 12 amino acids. Deletions cut 11 bases from V and 0 bases from J, with 8 bases between. The CDR3 DNA is TGTGCCGCCCAGAGCTCCTACAATGAGCAGTTCTTC. Encoded protein: CAAQSSYNEQFF.